This passage covers 3 T cell receptor beta chains from one sample sequenced in a study of cytomegalovirus exposure and HLA in healthy donors. In the PCR, 60 Vbeta and 13 Jbeta primers were used. Produced via immunoSEQ multiplex PCR; TCRdb's table is partial and in-frame only. Of 150,000 to 200,000 clones in the sample, just under 80% were seen once. The sample was PBMCs. The receptor source for this set is a woman aged 50 to 65 in good health and CMV-seropositive.

V and J are TRBV2 and TRBJ1-5; unclear D gene. CDR1 is SNHLY, CDR2 FYNNEI, per germline. The V end was cut by 6 bases, the J end by 0 bases, with 6 bases between. The CDR3 spans 13 residues. The CDR3 protein is CASSPYSNQPQHF. DNA of the CDR3: TGTGCCAGCAGCCCTTATAGCAATCAGCCCCAGCATTTT.

This clone was detected a few times. The rearrangement links TRBV12-1 to TRBJ2-7; the D segment call TRBD2 is taken from the table without a DNA check. TRBV12-1 has pseudogene status. There are 17 residues in the CDR3. The CDR3 loop is CASSCGTSGGVLYEQYF. For the CDR3, the DNA is TGTGCCAGCAGCTGCGGGACTAGCGGGGGGGTCCTCTACGAGCAGTACTTC.

This chain uses TRBV29-1 with TRBJ2-2; D gene unclear. Trimming pared 2 bases from V and 1 base from J, leaving 5 bases between. This CDR3 is built from 13 residues. From germline, CDR1 is SQVTM and CDR2 ANQGSEA. The CDR3 reads CSVETENTGELFF. In DNA form, the CDR3 reads TGCAGCGTTGAAACAGAGAACACCGGGGAGCTGTTTTTT.